A single sample gave rise to the 32 T cell receptor beta chains below, sequenced in a study of response to subunit inactivated influenza vaccine (dated by TCRdb to the late 2010s). Library preparation used RT-PCR. TCRdb names Illumina HiSeq 2500 as the instrument used. In TCRdb, the public reads were trimmed at Q25 with fastp and aligned with MiXCR, with productive beta chains retained. Entries that share a CDR3 protein sequence are merged under the most common genes and DNA. This sample holds some 520,000 distinct CDR3 sequences; 16% were observed only once. The top ten constitute around 3% of the sample. Sequencing used CD4+ T cells sorted from PBMCs, obtained less than 30 months after vaccination. Receptors were obtained from a man between 50 and 69 years old who received an inactivated influenza vaccine. Donor details come from another sample of the same person, matched by shared clones.

V gene TRBV10-3 combines with J gene TRBJ1-1; D may be TRBD1 (5 bases). The CDR3 spans 13 residues. CDR1 is ENHRY and CDR2 is SYGVKD in the germline V gene. V lost 6 bases to trimming and J lost 3 bases, with 11 bases between them. The CDR3 region has the DNA TGTGCCATCAGAAAAGGGGCGGACACTGAAGCTTTCTTT. The encoded protein is CAIRKGADTEAFF.

This clonotype was seen only a few times. The chain is built from TRBV20-1 and TRBJ2-5; D gene unclear. V gave up 0 bases and J gave up 5 bases, with 16 bases separating them. This CDR3 spans 15 amino acids. CDR1 and CDR2 (germline): DFQATT, SNEGSKA (reference sequence). CDR3 amino acids: CSARDRVTAGETQYF. For the CDR3, the DNA is TGCAGTGCTAGAGATCGTGTCACGGCCGGGGAGACCCAGTACTTC.

This clonotype was observed many times. The CDR3 DNA is TGTGCCAGCAGCTTATGGCGGGAGGATGGGGATACGCAGTATTTT. As protein: CASSLWREDGDTQYF. The chain has TRBV7-2 and TRBJ2-3; the match to TRBD2 covers 8 bases. Germline V gives CDR1 SGHTA, CDR2 FQGNSA. The CDR3 totals 15 residues. Losses at the gene ends were 2 bases for V and 6 bases for J; bases not matched to a gene: 7. Full variable domain (outside the CDR3, taken from reference TRBV7-2 and TRBJ2-3): GAGVSQSPSNKVTEKGKDVELRCDPISGHTALYWYRQSLGQGLEFLIYFQGNSAPDKSGLPSDRFSAERTGGSVSTLTIQRTQQEDSAVYLCASSLWREDGDTQYFGPGTRLTVL.

This clonotype appeared many times. The J gene is TRBJ2-5, the V gene TRBV11-2; TRBD2 might be the D (5 bases). The CDR3 runs to 13 residues. The V gene lost 3 bases and the J gene lost 1 base, with 6 bases spanning the gap. Germline lookup yields CDR1 SGHAT and CDR2 FQNNGV. The CDR3 coding sequence is TGTGCCAGCAGCTTCCGGGGCCAAGAGACCCAGTACTTC. Protein product: CASSFRGQETQYF. Complete variable domain (other parts from reference TRBV11-2 and TRBJ2-5): EAGVAQSPRYKIIEKRQSVAFWCNPISGHATLYWYQQILGQGPKLLIQFQNNGVVDDSQLPKDRFSAERLKGVDSTLKIQPAKLEDSAVYLCASSFRGQETQYFGPGTRLLVL.

A few counts support this clonotype. The chain has TRBV5-1 and TRBJ2-3; 7 positions match TRBD2. V gave up 7 bases and J gave up 1 base; unmatched junction bases: 12. The CDR3 extends over 16 amino acids. Germline V gene data show CDR1 as SGHRS and CDR2 as YFSETQ. In DNA form, the CDR3 reads TGCGCCAGCTCTCCTGGACTAGATTTACGCACAGATACGCAGTATTTT. It is translated as CASSPGLDLRTDTQYF.

This clonotype has just a few counts. This chain links TRBV7-9 with TRBJ1-2; no clear D gene. Trimming pared 5 bases from V and 7 bases from J, leaving 14 bases between. The CDR3 runs 13 residues. CDR1 is SEHNR, CDR2 FQNEAQ, per germline (reference sequence). CDR3 loop: CASSLNQVSGYTF. The CDR3 DNA follows: TGTGCCAGCAGCCTTAACCAGGTCTCTGGCTACACCTTC.

The rearrangement links TRBV4-1 to TRBJ1-3; 8 positions agree with TRBD1. V dropped 4 bases and J dropped 2; count of bases not matched to a gene: 4. The CDR3 consists of 15 residues. Germline V gives CDR1 MGHRA, CDR2 YSYEKL. This chain's CDR3 is CASSLQGVAGNTIYF. CDR3 coding DNA: TGCGCCAGCAGCCTACAGGGGGTGGCTGGAAACACCATATATTTT.

This clonotype was recorded only once. This may come from a read error, since a much larger clone is one base off. V and J are TRBV10-3 and TRBJ2-2; D call uncertain. This CDR3 contains 12 residues. The V end was cut by 6 bases, the J end by 3 bases, with 5 bases between. CDR1 is ENHRY and CDR2 is SYGVKD in the germline V gene. This chain's CDR3 is CAISSYTGELFF. The CDR3 nucleotides read TGTGCCATCAGCAGTTACACCGGGGAGCTGTTTTTT.

The table lists this clonotype with many counts. The gene calls are TRBV9 and TRBJ2-1, with 10 nucleotides matching TRBD1. The CDR3 runs 16 residues. The ends lost 8 bases at V and 0 bases at J; junction bases unmatched: 8. Germline CDR1 is SGDLS and CDR2 is YYNGEE. Here the CDR3 reads CASWDRGPNSYNEQFF. CDR3 bases: TGTGCCAGTTGGGACAGGGGACCTAACTCCTACAATGAGCAGTTCTTC.

This clonotype was recorded at least ten times. The chain carries TRBV12-3 or TRBV12-4 and TRBJ2-1; 8 nucleotides match TRBD1. With 4 bases clipped from V and 4 bases from J, the junction kept 9 bases outside the gene matches. This CDR3 comprises 16 residues. The CDR3 protein is CASSSSDRVLYNEQFF. The DNA for the CDR3 is TGTGCCAGCAGTTCCTCGGACAGGGTGCTTTACAATGAGCAGTTCTTC.

The V gene is TRBV28, the J gene TRBJ2-1, with D perhaps TRBD1 or TRBD2 (5 bases each). The CDR3 sequence is 15 residues long. V dropped 1 base and J dropped 8 bases, with 15 bases sitting between them. Looked up from germline, CDR1 is MDHEN and CDR2 is SYDVKM. CDR3 DNA: TGTGCCAGCAGTTTATTACGGGGCTTTCGGGATGAGCAGTTCTTC. Encoded protein: CASSLLRGFRDEQFF.

In this sample, this clonotype turned up a few times. The genes are TRBV20-1 and TRBJ2-7; D may be TRBD1 (6 bases). V was pared by 5 bases and J by 1 base, with 18 bases between. Germline V CDR1 and CDR2: DFQATT, SNEGSKA (reference sequence). The CDR3 spans 15 residues. For the CDR3, the DNA is TGCAGTGCTCCCTCAAGGGGGAGAGGATCCTACGAGCAGTACTTC. Translation: CSAPSRGRGSYEQYF.

This chain joins TRBV4-2 and TRBJ2-5, with 10 positions matching TRBD1. J lost 0 bases, V lost 2 bases, and 6 bases had no gene match. Looked up from germline, CDR1 is LGHNA and CDR2 is YNFKEQ. This CDR3 has 17 residues. Here the CDR3 reads CASSQRGQGTYQETQYF. The CDR3 nucleotides read TGTGCCAGCAGCCAAAGGGGACAGGGGACGTACCAAGAGACCCAGTACTTC.

This clonotype was seen a few times. The rearrangement joins TRBV5-1 to TRBJ2-1, with TRBD2 matching over 8 bases. The CDR3 contains 14 residues. After removal of 5 bases from V and 9 bases from J, the junction contained 10 bases not matched to a gene. The germline V gene encodes CDR1 SGHRS and CDR2 YFSETQ. The CDR3 region has the DNA TGCGCCAGCAGGGAACGGAGCGGGGGAGGTGAGCAGTTCTTC. Encoded protein: CASRERSGGGEQFF.

This clonotype was detected only a few times. The J gene is TRBJ2-7, the V gene TRBV11-2, with 7 positions matching TRBD2. Germline CDR1 reads SGHAT; CDR2 reads FQNNGV. J lost 1 base, V lost 1 base, and 13 bases had no gene match. This CDR3 spans 18 amino acids. The DNA of the CDR3 is TGTGCCAGCAGCTTAGGGACCTTTCCTAGCGGAGGTTCCTACGAGCAGTACTTC. This translates into CASSLGTFPSGGSYEQYF.

This clonotype has a handful of counts. This chain uses TRBV2 with TRBJ2-1; 8 bases match TRBD2. Losses at the gene ends were 1 base for V and 4 bases for J; bases not matched to a gene: 3. Germline CDR1 reads SNHLY; CDR2 reads FYNNEI. This CDR3 contains 15 residues. CDR3 region: CASSEDLAGYNEQFF. In DNA form, the CDR3 reads TGTGCCAGCAGTGAAGACCTAGCGGGTTACAATGAGCAGTTCTTC.

The chain combines TRBV10-2 with TRBJ2-7, with a possible D match to TRBD1 (6 bases). This CDR3 region has 15 residues. The V gene lost 4 bases and the J gene lost 2 bases, with 15 bases spanning the gap. Germline CDR1 reads WSHSY; CDR2 reads SAAADI. CDR3 sequence: CASSVKGVLPYEQYF. Here the CDR3 DNA reads TGCGCCAGCAGTGTGAAGGGGGTCCTCCCCTACGAGCAGTACTTC.

There are a few counts of this clonotype. The V call is TRBV12-3 or TRBV12-4, the J call TRBJ2-5; 9 bases fit TRBD2. The junction had 9 bases not matched to a gene; V was cut back by 2 bases and J by 5 bases. The CDR3 has 16 residues. As DNA, the CDR3 is TGTGCCAGCAGTTTAAGGGCTAGCGGGACGGGGGAGACCCAGTACTTC. It translates to CASSLRASGTGETQYF.

This clonotype has more than one count but fewer than ten. The V and J genes are TRBV12-3 or TRBV12-4 and TRBJ2-2; 11 bases agree with TRBD1. V was pared by 6 bases and J by 3 bases, with 3 bases of the junction left unmatched. The CDR3 is 15 residues long. The CDR3 DNA follows: TGTGCCAGCAGATCGGGACAGGGGGACACCGGGGAGCTGTTTTTT. Translation: CASRSGQGDTGELFF.

The chain links TRBV4-2 to TRBJ2-2; no clear D gene. With 0 bases removed from V and 9 bases from J, the gap between germline ends came to 11 bases. The CDR3 loop spans 14 amino acids. Germline lookup yields CDR1 LGHNA and CDR2 YNFKEQ. CDR3 region: CASSQDSPFRELFF. CDR3 DNA: TGTGCCAGCAGCCAAGATTCACCTTTCAGGGAGCTGTTTTTT.

The chain has TRBV20-1 and TRBJ1-4; tentatively, D is TRBD1 (5 bases). V was clipped by 6 bases and J by 6 bases, with 14 bases between them. Per the germline V gene, CDR1 is DFQATT and CDR2 is SNEGSKA (reference sequence). The CDR3 has 13 amino acids. The CDR3 here is CSASTDTHEKLFF. The CDR3 DNA is TGCAGTGCGAGTACGGACACCCATGAAAAACTGTTTTTT.

The rearrangement links TRBV3-1 to TRBJ2-3, with a weak D call TRBD2 (6 bases). Germline V CDR1 and CDR2: LGHDT, YNNKEL (reference sequence). The CDR3 is 16 amino acids. Trimming removed 0 bases at V and 4 bases at J, with 14 bases between. The DNA of the CDR3 is TGTGCCAGCAGCCAAGATTCCCCGGGAGTAGCAGATACGCAGTATTTT. Its protein is CASSQDSPGVADTQYF.

This clonotype was observed at least ten times. The rearrangement uses TRBV20-1 and TRBJ1-1, with D possibly being TRBD1 (5 bases). The ends were cut back, 2 bases at V and 4 bases at J, with 8 bases in the middle. From germline, CDR1 is DFQATT and CDR2 SNEGSKA (reference sequence). This CDR3 contains 12 residues. Written as DNA, the CDR3 is TGCAGTGCTAGAAGGGGCGGCACTGAAGCTTTCTTT. Translated, it gives CSARRGGTEAFF.

This chain uses TRBV30 with TRBJ2-3; TRBD1 might be the D (6 bases). The CDR3 length is 14 residues. The V and J ends lost 2 bases and 0 bases respectively, with 9 bases between them. CDR1 and CDR2 from the germline V gene are GTSNPN and SVGIG (reference sequence). The CDR3 protein is CAWSLGQSTDTQYF. The CDR3 DNA is TGTGCCTGGAGTCTCGGACAGAGCACAGATACGCAGTATTTT.

This clonotype showed up just a few times. This chain uses TRBV10-3 with TRBJ1-1, with D hard to call. Per germline, CDR1 ENHRY and CDR2 SYGVKD. The CDR3 covers 12 residues. V was trimmed by 5 bases and J by 3 bases, leaving 7 bases between them. Here the CDR3 DNA reads TGTGCCATCAGTTACAGAGACACTGAAGCTTTCTTT. Translating gives CAISYRDTEAFF.

This clonotype has a handful of counts. The CDR3 DNA is TGCGCCAGCAGCTTCCAGGGTTTGGACGAGCAGTACTTC. It translates to CASSFQGLDEQYF. The chain employs TRBV5-1 and TRBJ2-7; D is perhaps TRBD1 (5 bases). This CDR3 region has 13 residues. V was pared by 2 bases and J by 5 bases, with 11 bases between. Germline-derived CDR1 and CDR2 are SGHRS and YFSETQ.

This clonotype was picked up a small number of times. The chain has TRBV20-1 and TRBJ2-3; 9 bases line up with TRBD2. After removal of 6 bases from V and 7 bases from J, the junction contained 11 bases not matched to a gene. Germline-derived CDR1 and CDR2 are DFQATT and SNEGSKA (reference sequence). The CDR3 covers 14 residues. CDR3 in DNA: TGCAGTGCAAGGGGGAGCGGGGGGCCCAATACGCAGTATTTT. This gives the protein CSARGSGGPNTQYF.

This chain links TRBV19 with TRBJ2-5; D is unclear. V was pared by 3 bases and J by 5 bases, with 16 bases between. Germline-derived CDR1 and CDR2 are LNHDA and SQIVND (reference sequence). The CDR3 has 15 amino acids. CDR3 sequence reads: CASSIRPWGSETQYF. The CDR3 DNA sequence: TGTGCCAGTAGTATTCGACCGTGGGGATCTGAGACCCAGTACTTC.

This clonotype occurred a few times. V usage is TRBV5-1 and J usage is TRBJ2-2; D ambiguous. The germline V gene has CDR1 SGHRS and CDR2 YFSETQ. V lost 3 bases and J 4 bases, leaving 13 bases between the germline ends. The CDR3 spans 15 residues. The CDR3 here is CASSSLDGSTGELFF. In DNA, the CDR3 is TGCGCCAGCAGCTCCCTTGATGGTAGCACCGGGGAGCTGTTTTTT.

This clonotype was detected many times. The rearrangement links TRBV12-3 or TRBV12-4 to TRBJ1-2; D unresolved. The CDR3 consists of 14 residues. V lost 5 bases and J 3 bases, leaving 13 bases between the germline ends. CDR3 sequence reads: CASSPPGGYYGYTF. The CDR3 DNA follows: TGTGCCAGCAGTCCCCCCGGAGGATACTATGGCTACACCTTC.

The chain employs TRBV20-1 and TRBJ2-1; the D is unclear. This CDR3 region has 14 residues. Trimming removed 3 bases from V and 2 bases from J, with 11 bases in between. Germline V gene data show CDR1 as DFQATT and CDR2 as SNEGSKA (reference sequence). The CDR3 DNA is TGCAGTGCTAGTGACCTCAACACCTACAATGAGCAGTTCTTC. Translated, it gives CSASDLNTYNEQFF.

This clonotype showed up just a few times. The chain employs TRBV29-1 and TRBJ2-3; D remains unclear. The CDR3 runs 16 residues. Germline values: CDR1 SQVTM, CDR2 ANQGSEA. Trimming took 5 bases from V and 4 from J, leaving 22 bases between them. The CDR3 bases are TGCAGCGTTCAAGCTATTGGGCTAAAGGGCGCAGATACGCAGTATTTT. Protein product: CSVQAIGLKGADTQYF.